These T cell receptor beta chains were read from a single sample in a study of post-analysis software for immune sequencing data. Each CDR3 protein is one row after TCRdb ran MiXCR on the PCR reads. The data hold 650,000 to 900,000 distinct CDR3 sequences, with around 46% observed a single time. Sequences were obtained from blood. The receptors come from a girl between 10 and 17 years old with multiple sclerosis. The CDR3 runs from the conserved cysteine through the conserved F or W. D genes are given only for firm matches. Clone size is not always given. Where it is, it says once, few, many or a class for expanded clones.

TRBV12-3/TRBV12-4	-	few	TRBJ1-2	TGTGCCAGCAGTTTGGGAGGGACGGGGACCTATGGCTACACCTTC	CASSLGGTGTYGYTF
TRBV29-1	-	-	TRBJ2-7	TGCAGCGTTCTCCCCCCCGGGTCCCCCTACGAGCAGTACTTC	CSVLPPGSPYEQYF
TRBV29-1	-	-	TRBJ2-5	TGCAGCGTGAAAGGGGACGACCAAGAGACCCAGTACTTC	CSVKGDDQETQYF
TRBV7-9	TRBD1	-	TRBJ1-5	TGTGCCAGCAGCCCCGGGACAGGGGAGAATCAGCCCCAGCATTTT	CASSPGTGENQPQHF
TRBV6-5	-	-	TRBJ2-1	TGTGCCAGCAGCCACGGGCGGGAAACCTATGAGCAGTTCTTC	CASSHGRETYEQFF
TRBV20-1	TRBD2	once	TRBJ2-1	TGCAGTGCTAGGGGGTCCAGGGTAGCGGGAGCGGGCAATGAGCAGTTCTTC	CSARGSRVAGAGNEQFF
TRBV7-3	-	few	TRBJ1-4	TGTGCCAGCAGCTTAGGAGCAAATGAAAAACTGTTTTTT	CASSLGANEKLFF
TRBV28	TRBD1	-	TRBJ2-7	TGTGCCAGCAGTTGGACAGGGGTTAGCTACGAGCAGTACTTC	CASSWTGVSYEQYF
TRBV14	TRBD2	few	TRBJ2-3	TGTGCCAGCAGCCCCCCAGGACTAGCGGGGTCCAGAGATACGCAGTATTTT	CASSPPGLAGSRDTQYF
TRBV12-5	TRBD1	-	TRBJ2-5	TGTGCTAGTGGTTCGACCAGGACAGGAGACGAGCAGTATTTC	CASGSTRTGDEQYF
TRBV27	-	-	TRBJ1-2	TGTGCCAGCAGTTTATTCCCCGGGTTTGGCTACACCTTC	CASSLFPGFGYTF
TRBV12-3/TRBV12-4	TRBD1	-	TRBJ1-2	TGTGCCAGCCTACCGACAGGGGGGTATGGCTACACCTTC	CASLPTGGYGYTF
TRBV12-3/TRBV12-4	-	few	TRBJ2-7	TGTGCCAGCAGCTTTCACCGGGGCGAGCAGTACTTC	CASSFHRGEQYF
TRBV28	TRBD2	few	TRBJ2-2	TGTGCCAGCAGTCGCGAGCTAGCGGGAGGTCCATTATTATCGGGGGAGCTGTTTTTT	CASSRELAGGPLLSGELFF
TRBV5-1	TRBD2	few	TRBJ2-1	TGCGCCAGCAGCTTGCGGACTAGCGGTACCTACAATGAGCAGTTCTTC	CASSLRTSGTYNEQFF
TRBV6-6	TRBD1	few	TRBJ1-1	TGTGCCAGCAGTTCCCTCCAGGGGGAGCGGACTGAAGCTTTCTTT	CASSSLQGERTEAFF
TRBV12-3/TRBV12-4	TRBD1	-	TRBJ2-3	TGTGCCAGCAGTTCGGGGACAGGGTCAGATACGCAGTATTTT	CASSSGTGSDTQYF
TRBV14	TRBD2	-	TRBJ2-3	TGTGCCAGCAGCTTAAGCGGGGCCCGGACAGATACGCAGTATTTT	CASSLSGARTDTQYF
TRBV12-3/TRBV12-4	-	few	TRBJ2-3	TGTGCCAGCAGTAGGGACGAGGCCGTGGAGTATTTT	CASSRDEAVEYF
TRBV20-1	TRBD2	few	TRBJ2-3	TGCAGTGCATCCCTCCTAGCGGGAGCCCCAGATACGCAGTATTTT	CSASLLAGAPDTQYF
TRBV6-5	TRBD2	few	TRBJ2-7	TGTGCCAGCAGTTACTCGATCGGGGGGGCGGCCCACGAGCAGTACTTC	CASSYSIGGAAHEQYF
TRBV12-3/TRBV12-4	TRBD1	few	TRBJ2-1	TGTGCCAGCAGTCACCCGGGACAGGGCTATGAGCAGTTCTTC	CASSHPGQGYEQFF
TRBV12-3/TRBV12-4	-	-	TRBJ1-2	TGTGCCAGCAGACAACAGGGCCTCAAGTCGGGCTACACCTTC	CASRQQGLKSGYTF
TRBV2	TRBD2	-	TRBJ2-7	TGTGCCAGCAGTGAAACTAGCGGGAGGGGGTCCGAGCAGTACTTC	CASSETSGRGSEQYF
TRBV30	-	-	TRBJ1-1	TGTGCCTGGGAGAGGCTCGTGCCTGAAGCTTTCTTT	CAWERLVPEAFF
TRBV29-1	TRBD1	few	TRBJ2-7	TGCAGCGTTGTAGGGAGACAGGGGGCCGTGTTAGAGCAGTACTTC	CSVVGRQGAVLEQYF
TRBV20-1	-	-	TRBJ2-1	TGCAGTGCTAGAGACCGAGCGGAATCCTACAATGAGCAGTTCTTC	CSARDRAESYNEQFF
TRBV27	TRBD1	few	TRBJ2-3	TGTGCCAGCAGCCCCGGGACAGGGCCTTCGCAGTATTTT	CASSPGTGPSQYF
TRBV20-1	-	few	TRBJ1-2	TGCAGTGCTGGTACAGGAGATAACTATGGCTACACCTTC	CSAGTGDNYGYTF
TRBV10-3	-	few	TRBJ2-3	TGTGCCATCAGTGAGTCGGGTGCCTCGAGCAGCACAGATACGCAGTATTTT	CAISESGASSSTDTQYF
TRBV20-1	-	-	TRBJ1-6	TGCAGTGCTAGTCCCGGACAGCCCTCCTATAATTCACCCCTCCACTTT	CSASPGQPSYNSPLHF
TRBV12-3/TRBV12-4	TRBD1	-	TRBJ2-5	TGTGCCAGCAGTTTGGGCCAGGGGGTCCAAGAGACCCAGTACTTC	CASSLGQGVQETQYF
TRBV27	TRBD2	-	TRBJ2-7	TGTGCCAGCAGTTGGGGGGGAGGTTGGTACGAGCAGTACTTC	CASSWGGGWYEQYF
TRBV7-9	TRBD1	-	TRBJ2-5	TGTGCCAGCAGCCGGACAGGAGGCTACCAAGAGACCCAGTACTTC	CASSRTGGYQETQYF
TRBV7-2	TRBD2	few	TRBJ2-5	TGTGCCAGCAGCTTATTCAGGACTAGCGGGATTTTGGAGACCCAGTACTTC	CASSLFRTSGILETQYF
TRBV3-1	TRBD2	-	TRBJ2-7	TGTGCCAGCAGCCCCTTAGCGGGCAACCCCTACGAGCAGTACTTC	CASSPLAGNPYEQYF
TRBV12-3/TRBV12-4	-	few	TRBJ1-2	TGTGCCAGCAGTTCTACACACTATGGCTACACCTTC	CASSSTHYGYTF
TRBV5-1	-	once	TRBJ2-2	TGCGCCAGCAGCTTGTTCGGTAGCAACACCGGGGAGCTGTTTTTT	CASSLFGSNTGELFF
TRBV27	-	-	TRBJ2-1	TGTGCCAGCAGTTCCGTAGGTAGGGAGCAGTTCTTC	CASSSVGREQFF
TRBV9	-	-	TRBJ1-2	TGTGCCAGCGCCGGGGGGAACATCAACTATGGCTACACCTTC	CASAGGNINYGYTF
TRBV20-1	-	-	TRBJ2-1	TGCAGTGCCATCAATCCGACAGATTCTAGAGACTACAATGAGCAGTTCTTC	CSAINPTDSRDYNEQFF
TRBV28	-	few	TRBJ1-2	TGTGCCAGCACCCCTGGGTTCGCCCGAGGGTATGGCTACACCTTC	CASTPGFARGYGYTF
TRBV9	-	-	TRBJ2-5	TGTGCCAGCAGCGTAGCGAGTGGTGGTTGGGGGCAGGAGACCCAGTACTTC	CASSVASGGWGQETQYF
TRBV3-1	-	-	TRBJ2-7	TGTGCCAGCAGCCAAAGAGGGATCGACGAGCAGTACTTC	CASSQRGIDEQYF
TRBV10-3	TRBD2	-	TRBJ2-1	TGTGCCATCAGCGTTTTAGGGCTAGCGGGAACCGACTACAATGAGCAGTTCTTC	CAISVLGLAGTDYNEQFF
TRBV6-5	-	few	TRBJ2-1	TGTGCCAGCAGCCCGACTCCCTCCAGCTCCTACAATGAGCAGTTCTTC	CASSPTPSSSYNEQFF
TRBV27	-	-	TRBJ2-7	TGTGCCAACCCAGGTACCCAGGGGTTCGAGCAGTACTTC	CANPGTQGFEQYF
TRBV20-1	TRBD1	-	TRBJ2-5	TGCAGTGCTAGCGTCACAGGGGCAGTGTCCGAGACCCAGTACTTC	CSASVTGAVSETQYF
TRBV7-8	TRBD1	-	TRBJ1-2	TGTACCAGCAGCTTAGCAGGGGGCCGTGGCTACACCTTC	CTSSLAGGRGYTF
TRBV20-1	-	-	TRBJ2-1	TGCAGTGCGTCTCAGGGCCTGGGTGAGCAGTTCTTC	CSASQGLGEQFF
TRBV20-1	TRBD1	-	TRBJ2-3	TGCAGTGCTCGGCCCTACGGGACAGGGCAGGGAGATACGCAGTATTTT	CSARPYGTGQGDTQYF
TRBV5-1	-	-	TRBJ2-1	TGCGCCAGCAGCTTAACCAGGACTTCAAGCTCCTACAATGAGCAGTTCTTC	CASSLTRTSSSYNEQFF
TRBV11-2	TRBD2	few	TRBJ2-5	TGTGCCAGCAGCATCCGTCCGACTAGCGGGATTGAGACCCAGTACTTC	CASSIRPTSGIETQYF
TRBV2	-	-	TRBJ2-4	TGTGCCAGCAGTGACAGAAGACTAGCCAAAAACATTCAGTACTTC	CASSDRRLAKNIQYF
TRBV6-1	-	-	TRBJ1-1	TGTGCCAGCAGCGGGACACCCGACACTGAAGCTTTCTTT	CASSGTPDTEAFF